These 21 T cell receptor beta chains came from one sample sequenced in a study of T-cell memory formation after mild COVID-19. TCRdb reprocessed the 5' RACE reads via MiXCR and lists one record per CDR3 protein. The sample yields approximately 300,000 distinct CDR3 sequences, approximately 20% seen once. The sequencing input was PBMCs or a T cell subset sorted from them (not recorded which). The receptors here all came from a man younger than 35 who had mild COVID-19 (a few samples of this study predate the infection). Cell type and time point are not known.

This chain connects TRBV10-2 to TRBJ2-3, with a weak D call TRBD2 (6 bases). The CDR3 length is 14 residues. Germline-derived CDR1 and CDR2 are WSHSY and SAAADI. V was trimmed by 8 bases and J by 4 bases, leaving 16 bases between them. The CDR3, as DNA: TGCGCCAGCGGGGACGGCAGGGAGGCAGATACGCAGTATTTT. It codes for CASGDGREADTQYF.

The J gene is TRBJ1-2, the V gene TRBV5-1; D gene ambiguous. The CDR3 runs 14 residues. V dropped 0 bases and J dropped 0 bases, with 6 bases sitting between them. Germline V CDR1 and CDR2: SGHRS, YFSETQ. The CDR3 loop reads CASSLGDPNYGYTF. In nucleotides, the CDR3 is TGCGCCAGCAGCTTGGGAGATCCTAACTATGGCTACACCTTC.

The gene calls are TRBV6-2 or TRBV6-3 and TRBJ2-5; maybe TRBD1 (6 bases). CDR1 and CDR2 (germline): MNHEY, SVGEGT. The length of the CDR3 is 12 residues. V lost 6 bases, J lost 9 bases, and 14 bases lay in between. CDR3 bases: TGTGCCAGCAGACTCCGGGACAAGCCCCAGTACTTC. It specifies CASRLRDKPQYF.

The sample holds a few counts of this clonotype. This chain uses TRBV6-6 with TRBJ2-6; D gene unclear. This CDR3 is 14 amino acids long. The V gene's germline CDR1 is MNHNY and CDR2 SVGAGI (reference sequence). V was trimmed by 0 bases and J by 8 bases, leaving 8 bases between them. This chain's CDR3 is CASSYSMGSNVLTF. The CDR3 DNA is TGTGCCAGCAGTTACTCGATGGGATCCAACGTCCTGACTTTC.

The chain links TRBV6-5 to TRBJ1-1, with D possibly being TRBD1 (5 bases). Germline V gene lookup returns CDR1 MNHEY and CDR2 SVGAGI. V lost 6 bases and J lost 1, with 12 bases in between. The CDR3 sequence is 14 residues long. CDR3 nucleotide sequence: TGTGCCAGCAGGCCGGGACTGTGGAACACTGAAGCTTTCTTT. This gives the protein CASRPGLWNTEAFF.

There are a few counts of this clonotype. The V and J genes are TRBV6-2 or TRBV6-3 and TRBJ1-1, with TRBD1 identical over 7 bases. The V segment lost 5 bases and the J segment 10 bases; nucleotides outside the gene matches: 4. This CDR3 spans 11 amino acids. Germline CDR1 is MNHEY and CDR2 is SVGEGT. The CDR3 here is CASSRQGGAFF. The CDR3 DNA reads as TGTGCCAGCAGTCGACAGGGTGGAGCTTTCTTT.

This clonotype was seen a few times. CDR3 protein: CASSHGTVVSTDTQYF. CDR3 DNA: TGTGCCAGCAGCCACGGTACGGTAGTCAGCACAGATACGCAGTATTTT. The chain links TRBV3-1 to TRBJ2-3, with D unclear. The V and J ends lost 3 bases and 0 bases respectively, with 13 bases between them. The CDR3 length is 16 residues. Germline CDR1 is LGHDT and CDR2 is YNNKEL (reference sequence).

The CDR3 DNA follows: TGCAGCGTTGAATGGAAGGGCGGTGAGCAGTTCTTC. It specifies CSVEWKGGEQFF. This chain joins TRBV29-1 and TRBJ2-1, with D uncertain. The CDR3 consists of 12 residues. V gave up 2 bases and J gave up 9 bases, with 11 bases separating them. Germline CDR1 reads SQVTM; CDR2 reads ANQGSEA.

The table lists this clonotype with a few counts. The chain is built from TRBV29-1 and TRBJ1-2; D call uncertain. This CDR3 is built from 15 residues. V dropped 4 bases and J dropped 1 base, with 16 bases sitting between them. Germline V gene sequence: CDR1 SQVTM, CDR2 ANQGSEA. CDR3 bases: TGCAGCGTTGGGGATCCTTCTCCCCATAACTATGGCTACACCTTC. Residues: CSVGDPSPHNYGYTF.

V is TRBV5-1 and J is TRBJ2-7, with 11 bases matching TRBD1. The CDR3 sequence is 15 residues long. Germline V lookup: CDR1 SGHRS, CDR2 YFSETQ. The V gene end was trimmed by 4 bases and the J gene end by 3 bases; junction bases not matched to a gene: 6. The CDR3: CASSRDGTGGYEQYV. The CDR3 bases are TGCGCCAGCAGCAGAGACGGGACAGGGGGCTACGAGCAGTACGTC.

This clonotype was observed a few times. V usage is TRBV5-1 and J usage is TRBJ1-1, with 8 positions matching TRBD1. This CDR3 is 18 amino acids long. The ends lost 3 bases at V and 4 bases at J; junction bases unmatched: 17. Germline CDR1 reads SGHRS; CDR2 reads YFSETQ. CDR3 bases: TGCGCCAGCAGCTCCCAGGGCCCCACGACAGGGGCGGTCACTGAAGCTTTCTTT. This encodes CASSSQGPTTGAVTEAFF.

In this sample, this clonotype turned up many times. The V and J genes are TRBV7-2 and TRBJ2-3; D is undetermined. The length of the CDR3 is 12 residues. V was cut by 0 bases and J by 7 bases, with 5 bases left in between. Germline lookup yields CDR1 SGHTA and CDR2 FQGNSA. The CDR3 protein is CASSLALHTQYF. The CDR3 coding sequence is TGTGCCAGCAGCTTAGCACTACATACGCAGTATTTT.

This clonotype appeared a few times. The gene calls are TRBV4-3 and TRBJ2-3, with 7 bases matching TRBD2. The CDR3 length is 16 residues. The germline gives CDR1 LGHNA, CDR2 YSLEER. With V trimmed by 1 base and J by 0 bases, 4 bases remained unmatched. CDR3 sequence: CASSQASGPSTDTQYF. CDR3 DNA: TGCGCCAGCAGCCAAGCTAGCGGCCCTAGCACAGATACGCAGTATTTT.

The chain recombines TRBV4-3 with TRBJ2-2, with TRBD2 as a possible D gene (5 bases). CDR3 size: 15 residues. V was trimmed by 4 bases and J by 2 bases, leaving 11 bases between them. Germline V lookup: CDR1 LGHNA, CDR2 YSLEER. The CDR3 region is CASSRGLTNTGELFF. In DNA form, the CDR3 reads TGCGCCAGCAGCCGAGGACTGACTAACACCGGGGAGCTGTTTTTT.

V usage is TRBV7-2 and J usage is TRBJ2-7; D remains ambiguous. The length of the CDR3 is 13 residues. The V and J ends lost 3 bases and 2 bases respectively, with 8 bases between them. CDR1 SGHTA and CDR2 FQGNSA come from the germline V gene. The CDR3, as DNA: TGTGCCAGCAGCTTCGGGCCCGCCTACGAGCAGTACTTC. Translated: CASSFGPAYEQYF.

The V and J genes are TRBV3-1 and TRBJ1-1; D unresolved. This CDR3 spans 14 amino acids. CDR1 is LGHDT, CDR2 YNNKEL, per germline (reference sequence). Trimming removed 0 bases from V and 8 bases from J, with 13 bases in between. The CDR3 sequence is CASSQDLTKREAFF. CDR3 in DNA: TGTGCCAGCAGCCAAGATTTGACCAAGCGAGAAGCTTTCTTT.

For the CDR3, the DNA is TGTGCCAGCAGCGCGACCCCGGGGCCCAGTTCACCCCTCCACTTT. Protein product: CASSATPGPSSPLHF. This chain connects TRBV9 to TRBJ1-6, with a tentative D call TRBD1 (5 bases). This CDR3 has 15 amino acids. Germline V CDR1 and CDR2: SGDLS, YYNGEE. V was clipped by 3 bases and J by 9 bases, with 16 bases between them.

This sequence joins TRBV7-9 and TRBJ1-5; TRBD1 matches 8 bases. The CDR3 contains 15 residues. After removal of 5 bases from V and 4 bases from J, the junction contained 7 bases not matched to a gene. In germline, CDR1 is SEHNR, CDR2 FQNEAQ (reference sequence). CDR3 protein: CASSRGTGDNQPQHF. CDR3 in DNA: TGTGCCAGCAGCCGAGGGACAGGCGATAATCAGCCCCAGCATTTT.

This CDR3 is CASSLAREQYF. The CDR3 DNA sequence: TGTGCCAGCAGCTTAGCGCGCGAGCAGTACTTC. The chain employs TRBV7-9 and TRBJ2-7; unclear D gene. Germline CDR1 reads SEHNR; CDR2 reads FQNEAQ (reference sequence). CDR3 length: 11 residues. Trimming left V 0 bases short and J 6 bases short, with 3 bases between.

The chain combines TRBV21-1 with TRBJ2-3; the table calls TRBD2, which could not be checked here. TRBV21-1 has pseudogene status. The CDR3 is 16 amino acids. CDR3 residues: CASTRCWDCCTDTQYF. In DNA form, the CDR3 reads TGTGCCAGCACCCGATGTTGGGACTGTTGCACAGATACGCAGTATTTT.

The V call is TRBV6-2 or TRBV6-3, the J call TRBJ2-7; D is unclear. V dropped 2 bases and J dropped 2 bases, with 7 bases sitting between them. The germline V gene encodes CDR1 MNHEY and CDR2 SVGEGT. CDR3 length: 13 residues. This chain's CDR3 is CASSYGYPYEQYF. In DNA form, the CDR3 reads TGTGCCAGCAGTTACGGGTACCCCTACGAGCAGTACTTC.